This T cell receptor beta chain appears in the sequencing data of a study of blood T cell repertoires in COVID-19 (dated by TCRdb to about 2020). For the wider study: Samples from collaborators originated in the United States, Italy and Spain and spanned both the acute and convalescent phases of COVID-19. Samples were obtained from the ongoing ImmuneRACE study (first 160 participants) and from some 1,300 subjects provided by 6 global collaborators. Sample metadata almost always included a de-identified subject ID, COVID-19 status, age in years and sex. The material from the prospective study consisted of cDNA or gDNA derived from T cells, B-cell-depleted T cells, or PBMCs. A freely available public database, intended as a resource for researchers studying the immune response to SARS-CoV-2, is where the repertoires were released. Where available, HLA class I and class II types were taken from metadata supplied by the sample provider and were not determined by assay-based typing. Subjects who had been exposed to COVID-19, were actively infected with it, or had recovered from it provided the deeply sampled blood TCRbeta repertoires that made up the dataset.

The paper's findings and limits, for the study overall: The amount of clinical and demographic metadata varied by source and participant and was provided uncurated.

V is trimmed back by 3 bases and J by 2 bases, and the junction contains 2 bases that no gene match accounts for. Based on the germline V gene, the CDR1 and CDR2 sequences are MGHRA and YSYEKL. The CDR3 spans 15 residues, from the cysteine through the phenylalanine. Of all the DNA, just the CDR3 is kept, 45 bases in frame from base 1. About this clone: There is no known antigen for this receptor. No base qualities exist here, and no much larger clone lies one base off it.

TCRbeta CDR3 regions were amplified from genomic DNA by means of the immunoSEQ Assay, a bias-controlled multiplex PCR. As for how the authors treated the data: Nucleated cell counts per sample were estimated from amplification of reference gene primers within the assay. To quantify the absolute abundance of each unique TCRbeta CDR3 rearrangement, sequence reads were collapsed and filtered. For each sample, productive Simpson clonality was calculated by taking the square root of Simpson's diversity index across productive rearrangements. TCRdb retrieved this table from immuneACCESS and kept in-frame rearrangements only. Not all clones are present; in checked studies, unresolved V genes account for under half, and no reason is known for the remainder. Clone size and the V and J calls come from that table; the DNA yielded D and trimming. The sample yields around 220,000 clones; around 80% were counted once. Of the sample, 7% to 8.5% is held by the ten largest clones.

In the prospective study, participants were roughly 18 to 95 years old, resided in approximately 25 geographic areas of the United States, and were enrolled through a virtual design. Cohort assignment in the prospective study relied on participant-reported clinical history from a screening survey and a study questionnaire. Each participant in the prospective study had whole blood, serum and a nasopharyngeal or oropharyngeal swab collected by mobile phlebotomists. Additional blood draws and questionnaires over an approximately two-month period could optionally be provided by prospective study participants. Before DNA extraction, prospective study blood samples were shipped either frozen or at room temperature.

The sequencing input was PBMCs or T cells enriched from blood (not recorded which). In this chain, TRBV4-1 is recombined with TRBJ1-2, with 11 bases aligning to TRBD1. This receptor was taken from a woman aged 40 to 50 with acute COVID-19. The bases are TGCGCCAGCAGCCAGGGACAGGGGGGAAACTATGGCTACACCTTC. Its amino acids are CASSQGQGGNYGYTF.